The 16 T cell receptor beta chains reported below all come from one sample, sequenced in a study of T-cell memory formation after mild COVID-19. From the 5' RACE reads, TCRdb called clonotypes with MiXCR, one entry per CDR3 protein. The repertoire consists of some 180,000 distinct CDR3 sequences, with approximately 17% occurring once and the leading ten covering 3.9%. What was sequenced was PBMCs or a T cell subset sorted from them (not recorded which). The receptors shown here come from a man aged 18 to 30 who had mild COVID-19 (a few samples of this study predate the infection). Cell type and time point are not known.

The table lists this clonotype with many counts. The chain links TRBV18 to TRBJ2-3, with D tentatively TRBD2 (6 bases). Trimming pared 0 bases from V and 8 bases from J, leaving 12 bases between. Germline CDR1 is KGHSH and CDR2 is LQKENI. CDR3 size: 14 residues. For the CDR3, the DNA is TGTGCCAGCTCACCACCACTAGCAGGAGGTACGCAGTATTTT. This sequence encodes CASSPPLAGGTQYF. The whole variable domain, filled in from reference TRBV18 and TRBJ2-3, reads NAGVMQNPRHLVRRRGQEARLRCSPMKGHSHVYWYRQLPEEGLKFMVYLQKENIIDESGMPKERFSAEFPKEGPSILRIQQVVRGDSAAYFCASSPPLAGGTQYFGPGTRLTVL.

This chain connects TRBV6-5 to TRBJ1-6, with a tentative D call TRBD1 (5 bases). Trimming left V 4 bases short and J 6 bases short, with 16 bases between. The CDR3 is 16 residues long. Germline V gene data show CDR1 as MNHEY and CDR2 as SVGAGI. In nucleotides, the CDR3 is TGTGCCAGCAGTTCGAGGGCAGGGTCCGGTAATTCACCCCTCCACTTT. Translation: CASSSRAGSGNSPLHF.

This clonotype turned up a few times. The CDR3 DNA reads TGTGCCAGCAGCCAAAATGGGGGAGCGGGTGAAAAACTGTTTTTT. Translation: CASSQNGGAGEKLFF. The chain employs TRBV4-2 and TRBJ1-4, with D possibly matching TRBD1 (5 bases). The V gene's germline CDR1 is LGHNA and CDR2 YNFKEQ. V was cut by 2 bases and J by 7 bases, with 14 bases left in between. The CDR3 runs to 15 residues.

In this sample, this clonotype turned up once. The J gene is TRBJ1-1, the V gene TRBV19, with TRBD1 as a possible D gene (6 bases). The length of the CDR3 is 15 residues. V gave up 7 bases and J gave up 5 bases, with 20 bases separating them. Germline CDR1 is LNHDA and CDR2 is SQIVND (reference sequence). The CDR3 region is CASTPWGATGTEAFF. The CDR3 region has the DNA TGTGCCAGTACCCCCTGGGGGGCAACGGGGACTGAAGCTTTCTTT.

This clonotype was observed a handful of times. The J gene is TRBJ2-5, the V gene TRBV18, with 7 bases lining up with TRBD1. V gave up 3 bases and J gave up 1 base; unmatched junction bases: 5. The CDR3 length is 15 residues. Per germline, CDR1 KGHSH and CDR2 LQKENI. The DNA of the CDR3 is TGTGCCAGCTCACCCCGACAGGGTGTCCAAGAGACCCAGTACTTC. It translates to CASSPRQGVQETQYF.

This clonotype was observed a few times. V gene TRBV5-1 combines with J gene TRBJ1-1, with D possibly matching TRBD1 (6 bases). Looked up from germline, CDR1 is SGHRS and CDR2 is YFSETQ. CDR3 length equals 15 residues. Trimming removed 5 bases from V and 0 bases from J, with 14 bases in between. CDR3 protein: CASRQNGQLNTEAFF. In DNA, the CDR3 is TGCGCCAGCAGACAAAACGGACAGTTGAACACTGAAGCTTTCTTT.

This clonotype turned up a few times. This chain connects TRBV7-6 to TRBJ2-3, with 11 bases lining up with TRBD2. CDR3 length: 16 residues. The J segment lost 5 bases and the V segment lost 5 bases, leaving 9 bases of the junction unmatched. Looked up from germline, CDR1 is SGHVS and CDR2 is FNYEAQ. For the CDR3, the DNA is TGTGCCAGCAGCCGAATAGCGGGGGGGCGAGGAGATACGCAGTATTTT. This codes for CASSRIAGGRGDTQYF.

The rearrangement uses TRBV28 and TRBJ1-5; D is possibly TRBD1 (6 bases). Per the germline V gene, CDR1 is MDHEN and CDR2 is SYDVKM. The V gene lost 10 bases and the J gene lost 3 bases, with 19 bases spanning the gap. This CDR3 spans 15 amino acids. The CDR3 region has the DNA TGTGCCATTTTGCCCGGAGGGGGGAACAATCAGCCCCAGCATTTT. Amino acids: CAILPGGGNNQPQHF. Complete variable domain (other parts from reference TRBV28 and TRBJ1-5): DVKVTQSSRYLVKRTGEKVFLECVQDMDHENMFWYRQDPGLGLRLIYFSYDVKMKEKGDIPEGYSVSREKKERFSLILESASTNQTSMYLCAILPGGGNNQPQHFGDGTRLSIL.

The CDR3 nucleotides read TGTGCCAGCAGCTTAGCGCACGATGGCCCCCAGTATTTT. Its translation is CASSLAHDGPQYF. The rearrangement uses TRBV7-9 and TRBJ2-3; D unclear. The CDR3 runs 13 residues. V lost 0 bases and J 12 bases, leaving 13 bases between the germline ends. Germline V CDR1 and CDR2: SEHNR, FQNEAQ (reference sequence).

This clonotype was seen ten or more times. This chain joins TRBV18 and TRBJ2-5; 7 bases agree with TRBD1. The ends lost 9 bases at V and 1 base at J; junction bases unmatched: 5. The CDR3 totals 13 residues. Looked up from germline, CDR1 is KGHSH and CDR2 is LQKENI. The CDR3, as DNA: TGTGCCAGTTCCCGGGACAGCCAAGAGACCCAGTACTTC. Protein: CASSRDSQETQYF.

The V and J genes are TRBV29-1 and TRBJ1-1; D is possibly TRBD1 (6 bases). The CDR3 runs 14 residues. V gave up 4 bases and J gave up 0 bases, with 12 bases separating them. From germline, CDR1 is SQVTM and CDR2 ANQGSEA. The CDR3 spells CSVARTAMNTEAFF. The CDR3 DNA is TGCAGCGTTGCCCGGACAGCTATGAACACTGAAGCTTTCTTT.

The V gene is TRBV7-9, the J gene TRBJ2-4, with TRBD1 as a possible D gene (6 bases). The CDR3 sequence is 14 residues long. The germline V and J ends were trimmed by 3 bases and 6 bases, with 12 bases remaining between them. Germline V gene sequence: CDR1 SEHNR, CDR2 FQNEAQ (reference sequence). CDR3 sequence (DNA): TGTGCCAGCAGCTTCCGGGAAGGGGGAAACATTCAGTACTTC. This translates into CASSFREGGNIQYF.

This clonotype has just a few counts. CDR3: CASSYSSRGDVETQYF. The CDR3 DNA reads TGTGCCAGCAGTTACTCGTCGAGGGGGGACGTGGAGACCCAGTACTTC. The chain couples TRBV6-5 to TRBJ2-5; D is perhaps TRBD1 or TRBD2 (6 bases each). The V end was cut by 0 bases, the J end by 5 bases, with 16 bases between. Germline CDR1 and CDR2: MNHEY and SVGAGI. The CDR3 runs 16 residues.

This clonotype came up a few times. V gene TRBV3-1 combines with J gene TRBJ2-6; D is unresolved. This CDR3 has 14 residues. Between the trimmed V and J ends, which lost 8 bases and 0 bases, there was a span of 8 bases. The V gene's germline CDR1 is LGHDT and CDR2 YNNKEL (reference sequence). This CDR3 is CASSDTSGANVLTF. CDR3 sequence (DNA): TGTGCCAGCTCCGACACCTCTGGGGCCAACGTCCTGACTTTC.

The chain couples TRBV4-1 to TRBJ1-5; no reliable D call. The CDR3 has 15 amino acids. The V and J ends lost 0 bases and 0 bases respectively, with 6 bases between them. CDR1 MGHRA and CDR2 YSYEKL come from the germline V gene. The CDR3, as DNA: TGCGCCAGCAGCCAAGATTGGATTAGCAATCAGCCCCAGCATTTT. Amino acids: CASSQDWISNQPQHF.

This clonotype has at least ten counts. The chain carries TRBV6-2 or TRBV6-3 and TRBJ1-5; D not resolved. This CDR3 has 15 residues. Germline V gives CDR1 MNHEY, CDR2 SVGEGT. V lost 2 bases to trimming and J lost 6 bases, with 14 bases between them. CDR3 nucleotides: TGTGCCAGCAGTTACGGGAGGGCGCGGTCTCAGCCCCAGCATTTT. This sequence encodes CASSYGRARSQPQHF.